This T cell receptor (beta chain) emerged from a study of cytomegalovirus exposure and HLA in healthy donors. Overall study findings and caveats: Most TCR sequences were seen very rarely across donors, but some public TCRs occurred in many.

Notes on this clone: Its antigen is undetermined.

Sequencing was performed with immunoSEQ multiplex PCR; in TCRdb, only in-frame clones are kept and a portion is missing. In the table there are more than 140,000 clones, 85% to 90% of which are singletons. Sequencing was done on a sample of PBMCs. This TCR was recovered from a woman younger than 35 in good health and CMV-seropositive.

The CDR3 DNA follows: TGTGCCAGCAGCTTTGCGGGGCGTAACACTGAAGCTTTCTTT. Its translation is CASSFAGRNTEAFF. The V and J genes are TRBV7-2 and TRBJ1-1, with D perhaps matching TRBD1 (5 bases). Trimming cost V 3 bases and J 2 bases, with 10 bases left between them. Germline assignment: CDR1 SGHTA and CDR2 FQGNSA. The CDR3 has 14 residues.